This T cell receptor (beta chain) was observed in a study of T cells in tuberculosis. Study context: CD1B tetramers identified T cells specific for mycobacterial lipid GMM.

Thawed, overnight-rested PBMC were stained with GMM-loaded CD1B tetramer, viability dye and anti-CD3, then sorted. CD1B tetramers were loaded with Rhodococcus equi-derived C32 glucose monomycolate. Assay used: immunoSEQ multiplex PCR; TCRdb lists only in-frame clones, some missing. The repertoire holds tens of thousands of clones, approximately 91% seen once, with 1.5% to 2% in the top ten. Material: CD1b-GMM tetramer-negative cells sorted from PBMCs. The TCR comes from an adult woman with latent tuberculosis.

The CDR3 DNA is TGTGCCAGCAGCCCCGGGGGGGCAGGCTCACCCCTCCACTTT. Translated, it gives CASSPGGAGSPLHF. This chain connects TRBV5-8 to TRBJ1-6, with D maybe TRBD1 (6 bases). The CDR3 contains 14 residues. Between the trimmed V and J ends, which lost 4 bases and 10 bases, there was a span of 15 bases. Germline CDR1 and CDR2: SGHTS and YDEGEE.